This T cell receptor (beta chain) was identified during a study of blood T cell repertoires in COVID-19. Overall study context: Both acute and convalescent COVID-19 samples were obtained from the United States, Italy and Spain. The cDNA or gDNA used as material had been derived from T cells, B-cell-depleted T cells, or PBMCs.

Methods used by the authors: It was from reference gene primer amplification that nucleated cell counts were estimated. TCRdb keeps only in-frame clones here, not all; method: immunoSEQ multiplex PCR. V and J calls and clone size follow that table, whereas D and trimming were derived from the DNA. Of roughly 30,000 clones in the sample, roughly 88% were seen once. The junction had 7 bases not matched to a gene; V was cut back by 0 bases and J by 4 bases. Germline CDR1 reads WSHSY; CDR2 reads SAAADI. CDR3 length: 17 residues. This clone was recorded a few times. Seattle patient enrollment occurred during active infection, with longitudinal follow-up thereafter.

Material: peripheral blood. The TCR originated in a man in his 60s with COVID-19, enrolled during active disease. The genes are TRBV10-2 and TRBJ2-2; TRBD2 agrees at 8 bases. The CDR3 coding sequence is TGCGCCAGCAGTGAGTCTAGCGGGACTCCCCTCACCGGGGAGCTGTTTTTT. This encodes CASSESSGTPLTGELFF.